The entry below describes one T cell receptor (beta chain). Its antigen is still unknown. PCR amplification relied on 60 Vbeta primers (plus 13 Jbeta primers). Profiled with immunoSEQ multiplex PCR; TCRdb holds only in-frame clones, not every one. This table has fewer than 200,000 clones, roughly 87% appearing once. Per the germline V gene, CDR1 is SGHNT and CDR2 is YYREEE (reference sequence). The CDR3 extends over 13 amino acids. This specimen comes from a study of cytomegalovirus exposure and HLA in healthy donors. Whole-study context: A preliminary data release comprised 70 million to 95 million unique TCRs obtained from HLA-typed donors. Study-level points and caveats: In an earlier analysis, in some 600 donors, most V segments appeared productive either ~87% or ~30% of the time. More clonal expansion characterized HLA-associated TCR beta chains than equally common others in a later analysis. With later analysis, a missense DCLRE1C variant became linked to TCR beta V- and J-gene trimming.

The gene calls are TRBV5-4 and TRBJ2-5; D might be TRBD1 (6 bases). Matching the DNA end better, TRBJ2-7 makes the J call doubtful. The sequencing input was PBMCs. The sequence was collected from a girl less than two years old in good health and CMV-seronegative. Here the CDR3 reads CASSLQGPYEQYF. CDR3 coding DNA: TGTGCCAGCAGCTTGCAGGGGCCCTACGAGCAGTACTTC.